The sample holds a few counts of the clone carrying this T cell receptor beta chain. These data belong to a study of T-cell reconstitution after alpha-beta-depleted transplantation in children. V lost 0 bases, J lost 4 bases, and 7 bases stayed unmatched. The CDR3 consists of 17 residues. CDR1 is SGHRS, CDR2 YFSETQ, per germline. Library preparation (for TCRbeta) was performed with unique molecular identifiers. TCRdb reprocessed the PCR reads with MiXCR, giving one entry per CDR3 protein. Seen here are over 150,000 distinct CDR3 sequences, less than 15% observed once, and the top ten hold roughly 13%.

This chain uses TRBV5-1 with TRBJ2-2, with 9 bases fitting TRBD2. This TCR derives from a human donor who donated a stem cell graft to a child with acute lymphoblastic leukemia. Here the sequenced sample was PBMCs from the stem cell graft donor, taken from the stem cell graft. Here the CDR3 reads CASSLVREGPGTGELFF. CDR3 coding DNA: TGCGCCAGCAGCTTGGTGCGGGAGGGCCCGGGCACCGGGGAGCTGTTTTTT. Supplemented by reference TRBV5-1 and TRBJ2-2, the full variable domain reads KAGVTQTPRYLIKTRGQQVTLSCSPISGHRSVSWYQQTPGQGLQFLFEYFSETQRNKGNFPGRFSGRQFSNSRSEMNVSTLELGDSALYLCASSLVREGPGTGELFFGEGSRLTVL.